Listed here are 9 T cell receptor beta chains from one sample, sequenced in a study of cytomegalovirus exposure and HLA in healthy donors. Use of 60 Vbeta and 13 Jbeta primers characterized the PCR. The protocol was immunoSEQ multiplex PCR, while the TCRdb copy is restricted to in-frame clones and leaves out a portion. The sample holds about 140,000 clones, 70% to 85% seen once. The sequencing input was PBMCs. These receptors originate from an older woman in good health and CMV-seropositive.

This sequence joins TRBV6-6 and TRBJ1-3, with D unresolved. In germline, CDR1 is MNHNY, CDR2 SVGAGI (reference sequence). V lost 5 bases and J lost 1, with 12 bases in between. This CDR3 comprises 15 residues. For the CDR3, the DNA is TGTGCCAGCAGTCGTCCCGCGACATCTGGAAACACCATATATTTT. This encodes CASSRPATSGNTIYF.

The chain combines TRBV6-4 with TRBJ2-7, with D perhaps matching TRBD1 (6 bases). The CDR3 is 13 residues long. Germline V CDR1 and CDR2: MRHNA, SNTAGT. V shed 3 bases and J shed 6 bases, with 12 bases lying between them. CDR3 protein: CASSETGSGEQYF. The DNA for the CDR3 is TGTGCCAGCAGTGAAACAGGGTCCGGCGAGCAGTACTTC.

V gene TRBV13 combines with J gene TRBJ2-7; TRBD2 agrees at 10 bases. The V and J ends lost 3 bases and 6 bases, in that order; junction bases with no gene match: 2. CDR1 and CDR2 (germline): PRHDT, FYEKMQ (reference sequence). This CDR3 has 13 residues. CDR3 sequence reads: CASSLVAGGEQYF. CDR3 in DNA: TGTGCCAGCAGCTTGGTAGCGGGAGGCGAGCAGTACTTC.

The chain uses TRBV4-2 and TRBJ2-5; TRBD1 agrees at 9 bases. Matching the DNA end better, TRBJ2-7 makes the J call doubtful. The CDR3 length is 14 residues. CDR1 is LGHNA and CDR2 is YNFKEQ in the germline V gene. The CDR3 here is CASSPGQGRHEQYF. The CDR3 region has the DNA TGTGCCAGCAGCCCGGGACAGGGTAGGCACGAGCAGTACTTC.

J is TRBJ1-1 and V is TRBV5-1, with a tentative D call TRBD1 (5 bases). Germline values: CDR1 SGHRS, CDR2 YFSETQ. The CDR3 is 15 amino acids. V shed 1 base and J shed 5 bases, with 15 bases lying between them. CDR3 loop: CASSLYRGLRTEAFF. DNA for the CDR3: TGCGCCAGCAGCTTGTATCGGGGACTGAGGACTGAAGCTTTCTTT.

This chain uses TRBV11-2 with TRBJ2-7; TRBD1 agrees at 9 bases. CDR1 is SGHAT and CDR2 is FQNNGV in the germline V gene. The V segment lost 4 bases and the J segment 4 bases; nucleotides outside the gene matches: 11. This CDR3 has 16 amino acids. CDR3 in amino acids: CASSSLTGTGLYEQYF. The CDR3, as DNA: TGTGCCAGCAGCTCGTTAACCGGGACAGGGTTGTACGAGCAGTACTTC.

CDR3 nucleotides: TGTGCCAGCAGCCCGGACAGGGGGCGGTACAATGAGCAGTTCTTC. Its translation is CASSPDRGRYNEQFF. The V gene is TRBV11-2, the J gene TRBJ2-1, with 11 bases identical to TRBD1. In germline, CDR1 is SGHAT, CDR2 FQNNGV. J was trimmed by 4 bases and V by 5 bases; bases with no gene match: 4. The CDR3 totals 15 residues.

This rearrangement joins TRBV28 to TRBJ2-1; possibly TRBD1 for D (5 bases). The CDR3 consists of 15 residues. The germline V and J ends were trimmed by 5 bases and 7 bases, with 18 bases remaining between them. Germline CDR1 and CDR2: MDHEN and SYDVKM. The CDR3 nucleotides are TGTGCCAGCAGTCTGGGTAGGGGCAGTCTGAATGAGCAGTTCTTC. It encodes CASSLGRGSLNEQFF.

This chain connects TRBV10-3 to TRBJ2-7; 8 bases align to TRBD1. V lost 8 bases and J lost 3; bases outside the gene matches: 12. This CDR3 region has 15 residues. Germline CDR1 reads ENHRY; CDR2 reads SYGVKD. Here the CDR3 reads CAIGRQDREVYEQYF. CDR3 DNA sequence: TGTGCCATCGGACGACAGGACAGGGAGGTCTACGAGCAGTACTTC.